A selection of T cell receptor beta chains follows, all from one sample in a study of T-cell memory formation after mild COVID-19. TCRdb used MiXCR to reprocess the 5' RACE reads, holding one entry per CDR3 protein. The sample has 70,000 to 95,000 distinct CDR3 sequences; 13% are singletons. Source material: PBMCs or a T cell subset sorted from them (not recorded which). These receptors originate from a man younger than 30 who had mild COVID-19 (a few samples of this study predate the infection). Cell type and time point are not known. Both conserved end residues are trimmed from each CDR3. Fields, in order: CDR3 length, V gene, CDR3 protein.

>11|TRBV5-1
ASSWGGNQPQH
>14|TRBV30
AWNMNRVVSYQPQH
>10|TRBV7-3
ASSSDLLTQY
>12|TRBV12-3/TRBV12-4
ASSPSGGHNEQF
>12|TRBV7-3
ASRPSGQYNEQF
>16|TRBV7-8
ASSPGALQGVDKNIQY
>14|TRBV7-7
ASSLDPTSGVETQY
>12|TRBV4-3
ASSYTLGNQPQH
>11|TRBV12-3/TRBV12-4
ASSFFRRQNYT
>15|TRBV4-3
ASSQALGGVGAGELF
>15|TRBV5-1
ASSLEGKGKMNTEAF
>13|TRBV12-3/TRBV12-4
ASSLPGQRQETQY
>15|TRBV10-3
AISGEGASSYNSPLH
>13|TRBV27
ASRGGEGYLETQY
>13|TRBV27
ASSSSGQSSYEQY
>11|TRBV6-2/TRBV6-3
ASSPNTGNEQF
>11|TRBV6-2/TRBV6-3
ASRTERGTEAF
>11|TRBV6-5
ASTPRQPNEQF
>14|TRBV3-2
ASSQEGGTGWGTQY
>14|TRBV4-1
ASSRGLGANTGELF
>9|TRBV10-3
AISDSYEQY
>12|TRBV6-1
ASSEGRLQETQY
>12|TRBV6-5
ASSHEGGPYEQY
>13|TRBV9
ASSVEGQGNNEQF
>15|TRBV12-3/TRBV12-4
ASSLTGLAAVTYEQY
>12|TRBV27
ASSYRGPAQPQH
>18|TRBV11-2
ASSLDGLAGGLGRLNTQY
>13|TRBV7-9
ASRTSGGSYNEQF
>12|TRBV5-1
ASSFRYHTDTQY
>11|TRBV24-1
ATSDPQGNEQF
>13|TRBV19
ASSVTGHSGNTIY
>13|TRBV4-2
ASSQGDSSNSPLH
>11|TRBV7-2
ASSLAPSTEAF
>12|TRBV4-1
ASSQGTGVLEQY
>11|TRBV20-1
SARDVEYNEQF